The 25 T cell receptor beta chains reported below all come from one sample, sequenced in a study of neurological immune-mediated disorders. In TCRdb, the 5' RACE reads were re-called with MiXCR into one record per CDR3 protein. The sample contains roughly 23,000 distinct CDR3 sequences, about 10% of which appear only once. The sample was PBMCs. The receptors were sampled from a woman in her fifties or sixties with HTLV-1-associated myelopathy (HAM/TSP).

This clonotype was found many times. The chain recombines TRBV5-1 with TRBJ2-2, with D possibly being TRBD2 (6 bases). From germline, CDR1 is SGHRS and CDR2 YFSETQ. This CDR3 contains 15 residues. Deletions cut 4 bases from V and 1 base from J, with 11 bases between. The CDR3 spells CASSGGTVNTGELFF. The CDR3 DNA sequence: TGCGCCAGCAGCGGGGGGACGGTGAACACCGGGGAGCTGTTTTTT. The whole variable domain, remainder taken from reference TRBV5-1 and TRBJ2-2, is KAGVTQTPRYLIKTRGQQVTLSCSPISGHRSVSWYQQTPGQGLQFLFEYFSETQRNKGNFPGRFSGRQFSNSRSEMNVSTLELGDSALYLCASSGGTVNTGELFFGEGSRLTVL.

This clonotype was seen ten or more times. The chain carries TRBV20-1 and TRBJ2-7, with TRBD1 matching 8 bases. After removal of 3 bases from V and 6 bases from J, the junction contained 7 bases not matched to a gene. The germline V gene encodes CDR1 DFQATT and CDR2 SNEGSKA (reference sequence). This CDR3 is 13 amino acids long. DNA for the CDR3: TGCAGTGCTAGCGACAGGGGATTAGGCGAGCAGTACTTC. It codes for CSASDRGLGEQYF.

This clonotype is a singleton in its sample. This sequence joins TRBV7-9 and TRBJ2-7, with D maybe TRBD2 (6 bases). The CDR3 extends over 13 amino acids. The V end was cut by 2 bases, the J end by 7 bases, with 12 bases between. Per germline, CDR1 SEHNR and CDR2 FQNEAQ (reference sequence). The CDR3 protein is CASSLYVAGEQYF. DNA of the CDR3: TGTGCCAGCAGCTTATACGTGGCGGGAGAGCAGTACTTC.

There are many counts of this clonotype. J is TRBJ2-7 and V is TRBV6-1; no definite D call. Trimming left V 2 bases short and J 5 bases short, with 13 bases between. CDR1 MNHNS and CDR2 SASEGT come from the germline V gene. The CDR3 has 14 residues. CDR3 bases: TGTGCCAGCAGTGAATCAAGGGCCCCGCACGAGCAGTACTTC. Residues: CASSESRAPHEQYF.

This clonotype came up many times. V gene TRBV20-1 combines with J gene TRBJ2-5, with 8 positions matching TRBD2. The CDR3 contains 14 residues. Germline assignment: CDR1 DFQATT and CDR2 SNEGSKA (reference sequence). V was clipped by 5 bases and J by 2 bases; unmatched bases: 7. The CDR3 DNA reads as TGCAGTGCTCTCATCGGGGGGGTTCAAGAGACCCAGTACTTC. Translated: CSALIGGVQETQYF.

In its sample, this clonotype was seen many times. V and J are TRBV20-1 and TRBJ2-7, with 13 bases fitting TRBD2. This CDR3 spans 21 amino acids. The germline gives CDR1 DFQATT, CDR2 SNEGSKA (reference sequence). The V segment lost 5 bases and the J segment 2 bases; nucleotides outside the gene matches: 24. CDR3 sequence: CSALPIGLAGDLTSLTYEQYF. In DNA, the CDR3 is TGCAGTGCTCTCCCTATTGGACTAGCGGGGGACCTCACTAGCCTCACCTACGAGCAGTACTTC.

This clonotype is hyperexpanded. This CDR3 is CSAGLGGAANEQFF. The CDR3, as DNA: TGCAGTGCTGGCCTCGGGGGGGCGGCCAATGAGCAGTTCTTC. The gene calls are TRBV20-1 and TRBJ2-1; 8 bases are a match to TRBD2. The J segment lost 6 bases and the V segment lost 5 bases, leaving 9 bases of the junction unmatched. Germline CDR1 DFQATT, CDR2 SNEGSKA (reference sequence). The CDR3 runs 14 residues.

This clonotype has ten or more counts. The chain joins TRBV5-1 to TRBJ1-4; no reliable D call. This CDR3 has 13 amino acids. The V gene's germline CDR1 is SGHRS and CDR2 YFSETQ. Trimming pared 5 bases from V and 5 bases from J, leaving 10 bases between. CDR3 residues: CASRGVANEKLFF. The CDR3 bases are TGCGCCAGCAGGGGCGTAGCGAATGAAAAACTGTTTTTT.

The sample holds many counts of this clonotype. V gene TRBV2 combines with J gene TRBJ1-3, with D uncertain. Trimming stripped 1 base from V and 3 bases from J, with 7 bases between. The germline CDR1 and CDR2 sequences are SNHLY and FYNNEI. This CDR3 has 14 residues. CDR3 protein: CASSEGESGNTIYF. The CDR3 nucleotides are TGTGCCAGCAGTGAAGGGGAAAGTGGAAACACCATATATTTT.

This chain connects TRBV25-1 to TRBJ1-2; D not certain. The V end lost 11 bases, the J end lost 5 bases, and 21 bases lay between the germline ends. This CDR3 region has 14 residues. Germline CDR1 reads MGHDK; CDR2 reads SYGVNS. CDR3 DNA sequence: TGTGCCCCTACCCCCAGCGACCCGGATTATGGCTACACCTTC. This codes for CAPTPSDPDYGYTF.

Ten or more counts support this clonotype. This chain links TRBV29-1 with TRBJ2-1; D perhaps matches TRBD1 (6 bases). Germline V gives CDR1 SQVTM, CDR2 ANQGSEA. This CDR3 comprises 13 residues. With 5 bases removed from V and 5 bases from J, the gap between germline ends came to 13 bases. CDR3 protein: CSVRVSGDNEQFF. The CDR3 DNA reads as TGCAGCGTTCGGGTATCAGGGGACAATGAGCAGTTCTTC.

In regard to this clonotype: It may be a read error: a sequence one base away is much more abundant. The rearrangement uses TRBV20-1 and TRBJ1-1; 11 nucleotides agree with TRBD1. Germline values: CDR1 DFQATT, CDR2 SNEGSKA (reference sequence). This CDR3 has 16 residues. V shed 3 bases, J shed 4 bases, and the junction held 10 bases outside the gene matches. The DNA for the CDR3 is TGCAGTGCTAGCGAGCCCAGGACAGGGGGCTTCACTGAAGCTTTCTTT. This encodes CSASEPRTGGFTEAFF.

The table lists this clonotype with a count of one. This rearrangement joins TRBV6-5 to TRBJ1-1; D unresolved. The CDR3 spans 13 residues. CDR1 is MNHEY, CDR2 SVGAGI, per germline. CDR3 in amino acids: CAIKRHMNTEAFF. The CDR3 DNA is TGTGCTATCAAGAGACACATGAACACTGAAGCTTTCTTT.

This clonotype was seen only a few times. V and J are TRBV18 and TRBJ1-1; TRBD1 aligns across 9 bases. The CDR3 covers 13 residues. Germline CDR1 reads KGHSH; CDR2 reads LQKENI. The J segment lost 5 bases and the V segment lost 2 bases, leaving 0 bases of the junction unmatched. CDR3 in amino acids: CASSPGTGTEAFF. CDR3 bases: TGTGCCAGCTCACCAGGGACAGGGACTGAAGCTTTCTTT.

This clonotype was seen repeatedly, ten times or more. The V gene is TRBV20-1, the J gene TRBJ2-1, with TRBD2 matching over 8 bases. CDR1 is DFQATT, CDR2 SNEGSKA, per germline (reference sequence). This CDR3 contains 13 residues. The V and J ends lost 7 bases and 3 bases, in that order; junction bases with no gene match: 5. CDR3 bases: TGCAGTGAAACCAGCGGGGGCTACAATGAGCAGTTCTTC. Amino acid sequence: CSETSGGYNEQFF.

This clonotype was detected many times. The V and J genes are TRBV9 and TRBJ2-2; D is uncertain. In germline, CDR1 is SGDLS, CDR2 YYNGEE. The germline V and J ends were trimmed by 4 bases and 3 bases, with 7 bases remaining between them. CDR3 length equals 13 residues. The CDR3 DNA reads TGTGCCAGCAGCCCTAAAGACACCGGGGAGCTGTTTTTT. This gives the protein CASSPKDTGELFF.

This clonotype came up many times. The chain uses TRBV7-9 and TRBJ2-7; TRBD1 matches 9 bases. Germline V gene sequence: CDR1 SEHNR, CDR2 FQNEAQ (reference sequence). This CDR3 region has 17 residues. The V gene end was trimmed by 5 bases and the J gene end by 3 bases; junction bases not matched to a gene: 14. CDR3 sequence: CASSTRQGETTNYEQYF. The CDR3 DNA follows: TGTGCCAGCAGCACGAGACAGGGGGAGACTACTAACTACGAGCAGTACTTC. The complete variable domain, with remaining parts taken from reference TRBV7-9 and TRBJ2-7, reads DTGVSQNPRHKITKRGQNVTFRCDPISEHNRLYWYRQTLGQGPEFLTYFQNEAQLEKSRLLSDRFSAERPKGSFSTLEIQRTEQGDSAMYLCASSTRQGETTNYEQYFGPGTRLTVT.

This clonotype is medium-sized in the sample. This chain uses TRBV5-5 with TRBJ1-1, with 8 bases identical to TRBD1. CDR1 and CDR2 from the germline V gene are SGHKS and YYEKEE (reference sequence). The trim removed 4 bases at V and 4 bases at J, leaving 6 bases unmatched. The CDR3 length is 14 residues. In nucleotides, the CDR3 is TGTGCCAGCAGCCCATCCCAGGGGGCCACTGAAGCTTTCTTT. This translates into CASSPSQGATEAFF.

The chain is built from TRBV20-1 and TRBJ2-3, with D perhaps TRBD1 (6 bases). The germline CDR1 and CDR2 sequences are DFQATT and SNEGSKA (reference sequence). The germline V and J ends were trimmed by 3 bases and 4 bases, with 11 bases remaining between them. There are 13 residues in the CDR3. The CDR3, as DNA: TGCAGTGCTAGGGACAGTACCTCAGATACGCAGTATTTT. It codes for CSARDSTSDTQYF.

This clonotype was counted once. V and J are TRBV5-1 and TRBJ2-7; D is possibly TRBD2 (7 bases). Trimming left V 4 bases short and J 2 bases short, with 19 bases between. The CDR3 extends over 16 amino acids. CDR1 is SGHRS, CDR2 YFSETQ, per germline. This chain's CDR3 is CASSHRGRGGAYEQYF. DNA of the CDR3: TGCGCCAGCAGCCATCGCGGTAGGGGGGGGGCCTACGAGCAGTACTTC.

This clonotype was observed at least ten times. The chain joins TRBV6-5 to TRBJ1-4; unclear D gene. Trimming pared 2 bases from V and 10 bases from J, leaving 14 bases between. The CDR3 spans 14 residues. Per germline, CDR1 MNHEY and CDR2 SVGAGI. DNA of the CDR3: TGTGCCAGCAGTTACAAGGCCAATTCGGGAAAACTGTTTTTT. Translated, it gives CASSYKANSGKLFF.

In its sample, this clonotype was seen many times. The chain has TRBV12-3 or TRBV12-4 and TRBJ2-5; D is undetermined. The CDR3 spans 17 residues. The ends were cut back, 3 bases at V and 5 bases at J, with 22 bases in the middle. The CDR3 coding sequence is TGTGCCAGCAGTTTCTGGGTAGTGGCGGCAGGAAGGGAGACCCAGTACTTC. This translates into CASSFWVVAAGRETQYF.

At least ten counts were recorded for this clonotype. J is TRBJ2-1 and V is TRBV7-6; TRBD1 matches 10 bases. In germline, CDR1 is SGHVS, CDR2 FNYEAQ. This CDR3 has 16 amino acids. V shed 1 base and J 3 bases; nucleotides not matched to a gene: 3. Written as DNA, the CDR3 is TGTGCCAGCAGCTTAGTAGGGACAGGGGTCTACAATGAGCAGTTCTTC. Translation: CASSLVGTGVYNEQFF.

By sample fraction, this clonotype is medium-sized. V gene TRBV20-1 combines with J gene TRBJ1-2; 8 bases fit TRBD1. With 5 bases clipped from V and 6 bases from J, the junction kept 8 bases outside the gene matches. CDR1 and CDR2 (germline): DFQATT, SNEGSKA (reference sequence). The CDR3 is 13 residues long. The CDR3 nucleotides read TGCAGTGCTCGGACAGGGTCGAGTCATGGCTACACCTTC. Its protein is CSARTGSSHGYTF.

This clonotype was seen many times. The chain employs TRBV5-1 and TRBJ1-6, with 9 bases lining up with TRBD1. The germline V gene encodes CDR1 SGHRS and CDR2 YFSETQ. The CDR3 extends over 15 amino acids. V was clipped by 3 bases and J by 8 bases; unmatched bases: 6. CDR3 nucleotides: TGCGCCAGCAGCTGGATGGACAGGGGAGATTCACCCCTCCACTTT. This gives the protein CASSWMDRGDSPLHF.